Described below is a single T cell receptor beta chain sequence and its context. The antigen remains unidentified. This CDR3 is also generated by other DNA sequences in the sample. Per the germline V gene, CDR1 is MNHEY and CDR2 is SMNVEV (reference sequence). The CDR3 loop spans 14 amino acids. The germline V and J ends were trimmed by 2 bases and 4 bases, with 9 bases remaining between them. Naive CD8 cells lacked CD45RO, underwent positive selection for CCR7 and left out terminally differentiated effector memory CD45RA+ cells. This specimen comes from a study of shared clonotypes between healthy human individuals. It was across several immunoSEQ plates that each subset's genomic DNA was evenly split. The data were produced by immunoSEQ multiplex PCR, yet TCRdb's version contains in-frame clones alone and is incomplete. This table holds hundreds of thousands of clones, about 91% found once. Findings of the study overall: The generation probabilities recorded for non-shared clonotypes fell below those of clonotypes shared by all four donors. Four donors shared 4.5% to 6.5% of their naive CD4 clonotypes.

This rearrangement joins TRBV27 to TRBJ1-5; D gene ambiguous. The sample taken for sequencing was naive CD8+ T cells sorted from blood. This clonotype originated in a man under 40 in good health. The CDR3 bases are TGTGCCAGCAGTTTACTCGGCGGAAATCAGCCCCAGCATTTT. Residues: CASSLLGGNQPQHF.